This T cell receptor (beta chain) was documented in a study of Graves' ophthalmopathy and Graves' hyperthyroidism. General study points: Predictions made by the model for ophthalmopathy progression reached approximately 70% sensitivity and around 72% specificity. Among thyroid clonotypes expanded above 0.001 frequency, most also appeared in blood.

V lost 3 bases and J lost 8, with 13 bases in between. Germline values: CDR1 SQVTM, CDR2 ANQGSEA. CDR3 length: 12 residues. Diagnosis used clinical symptoms, serum thyroxine, TRAb, thyroid ultrasound and orbital computed tomography. The authors amplified TCR beta CDR3 regions from RNA transcripts. HTBI primers were employed in first-round RT-PCR, then a second-round multiplex PCR followed. Each CDR3 protein is one row after TCRdb ran MiXCR on the multiplex PCR reads. The sample has about 160,000 distinct CDR3 sequences; less than 45% are singletons. This clonotype came up many times. Its cognate antigen is unknown.

The V gene is TRBV29-1, the J gene TRBJ1-2; D not certain. The sample consisted of peripheral blood. This receptor was taken from a woman in her thirties or forties with Graves' ophthalmopathy. DNA of the CDR3: TGCAGCGTTGACCAATTAGGAAGCGGCTACACCTTC. This encodes CSVDQLGSGYTF.